Given below is one T cell receptor (beta chain) in context. The antigen remains undetermined. The data were taken from a study of T cells in localized non-small cell lung cancer. Generated by immunoSEQ multiplex PCR, the TCRdb table keeps only in-frame clones and is missing some. This table holds fewer than 2,000 clones, roughly 19% found once. Study outcomes and limitations: Exceeding tumor, uninvolved adjacent lung had the highest T cell clonality.

Germline V gene lookup returns CDR1 MNHGY and CDR2 SAAAGT. Trimming shortened V by 6 bases and J by 0 bases, and 6 bases separated the two germline ends. The CDR3 has 13 amino acids. The genes are TRBV6-8 and TRBJ1-3; D gene uncertain. The sequence was collected from a male donor older than 55 with stage III squamous cell lung carcinoma. This sample comprised normal lung tissue next to the tumor, obtained before any cancer treatment. The CDR3 bases are TGTGCCAGCAGCCCCTACTCTGGAAACACCATATATTTT. Its translation: CASSPYSGNTIYF.